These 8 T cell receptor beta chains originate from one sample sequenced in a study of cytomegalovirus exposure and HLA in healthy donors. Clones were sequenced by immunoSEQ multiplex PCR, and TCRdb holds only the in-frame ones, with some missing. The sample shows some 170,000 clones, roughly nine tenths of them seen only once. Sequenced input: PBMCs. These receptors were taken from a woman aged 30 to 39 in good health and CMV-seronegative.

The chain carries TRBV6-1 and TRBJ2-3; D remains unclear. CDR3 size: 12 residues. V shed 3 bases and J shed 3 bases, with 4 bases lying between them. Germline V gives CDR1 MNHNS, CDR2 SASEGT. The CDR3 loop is CASSETTDTQYF. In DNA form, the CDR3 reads TGTGCCAGCAGTGAGACAACAGATACGCAGTATTTT.

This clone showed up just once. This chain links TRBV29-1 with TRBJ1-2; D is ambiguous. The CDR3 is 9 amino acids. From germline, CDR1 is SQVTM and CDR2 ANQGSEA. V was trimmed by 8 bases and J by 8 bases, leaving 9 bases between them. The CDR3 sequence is CSSTEGYTF. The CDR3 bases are TGCAGCTCAACAGAGGGCTACACCTTC.

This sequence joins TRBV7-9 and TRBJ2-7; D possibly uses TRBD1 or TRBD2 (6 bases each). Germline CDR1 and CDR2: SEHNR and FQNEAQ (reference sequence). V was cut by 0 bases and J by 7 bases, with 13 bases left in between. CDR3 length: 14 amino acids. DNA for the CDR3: TGTGCCAGCAGCTTAGCGAGGGGGGTAGGAGAGCAGTACTTC. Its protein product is CASSLARGVGEQYF.

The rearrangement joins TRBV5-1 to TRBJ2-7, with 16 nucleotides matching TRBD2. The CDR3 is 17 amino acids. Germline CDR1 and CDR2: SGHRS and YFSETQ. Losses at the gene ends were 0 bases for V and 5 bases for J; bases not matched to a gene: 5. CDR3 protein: CASSLAGLAGGPHEQYF. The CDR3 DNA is TGCGCCAGCAGCTTGGCGGGACTAGCGGGAGGGCCCCACGAGCAGTACTTC. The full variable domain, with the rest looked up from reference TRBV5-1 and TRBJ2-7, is KAGVTQTPRYLIKTRGQQVTLSCSPISGHRSVSWYQQTPGQGLQFLFEYFSETQRNKGNFPGRFSGRQFSNSRSEMNVSTLELGDSALYLCASSLAGLAGGPHEQYFGPGTRLTVT.

CDR3 DNA: TGTGCCAGTTGGATAAGGGACACTGAAGCTTTCTTT. It specifies CASWIRDTEAFF. The chain carries TRBV28 and TRBJ1-1; D call uncertain. Per germline, CDR1 MDHEN and CDR2 SYDVKM. This CDR3 contains 12 residues. The V and J ends lost 9 bases and 3 bases respectively, with 11 bases between them.

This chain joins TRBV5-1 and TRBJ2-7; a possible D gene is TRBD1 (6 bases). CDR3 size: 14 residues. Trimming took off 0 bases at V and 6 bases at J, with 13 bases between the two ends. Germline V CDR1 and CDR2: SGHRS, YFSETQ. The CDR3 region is CASSLVDRPREQYF. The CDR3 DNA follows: TGCGCCAGCAGCTTGGTTGACAGGCCTCGCGAGCAGTACTTC.

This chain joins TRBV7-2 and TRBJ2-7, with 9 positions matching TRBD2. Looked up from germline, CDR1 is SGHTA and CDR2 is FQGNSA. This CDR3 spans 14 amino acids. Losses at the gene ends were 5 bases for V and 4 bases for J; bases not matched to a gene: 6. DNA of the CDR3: TGTGCCAGCAGCGAGCGGGAGGAGGCATACGAGCAGTACTTC. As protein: CASSEREEAYEQYF.

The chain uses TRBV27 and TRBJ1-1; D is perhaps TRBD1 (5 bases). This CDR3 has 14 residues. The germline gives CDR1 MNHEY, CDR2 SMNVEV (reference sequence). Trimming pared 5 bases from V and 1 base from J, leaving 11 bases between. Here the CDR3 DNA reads TGTGCCAGCAGTCTCGGGACCGCGAACACTGAAGCTTTCTTT. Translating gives CASSLGTANTEAFF.